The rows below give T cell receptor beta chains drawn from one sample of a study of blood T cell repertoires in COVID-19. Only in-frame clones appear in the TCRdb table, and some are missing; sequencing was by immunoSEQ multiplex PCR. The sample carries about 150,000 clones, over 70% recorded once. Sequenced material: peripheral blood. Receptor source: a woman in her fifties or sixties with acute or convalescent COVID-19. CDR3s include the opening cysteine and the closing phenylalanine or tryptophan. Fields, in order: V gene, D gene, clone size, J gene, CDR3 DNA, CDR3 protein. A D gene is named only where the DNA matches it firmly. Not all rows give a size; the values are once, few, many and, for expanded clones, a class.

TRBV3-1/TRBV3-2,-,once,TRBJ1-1,TGTGCCAGCAGCCATAACCTTGAGACTGAAGCTTTCTTT,CASSHNLETEAFF
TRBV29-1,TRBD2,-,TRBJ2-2,TGCAGCGTTGGCCGACTAGCGGGAGACACCGGGGAGCTGTTTTTT,CSVGRLAGDTGELFF
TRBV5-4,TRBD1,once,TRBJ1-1,TGTGCCAGCAGCAGGACAGGTCCTACTTGGAGGACTGAAGCTTTCTTT,CASSRTGPTWRTEAFF
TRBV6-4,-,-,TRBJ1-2,TGTGCCAGCAGTGATTTTAATGGCTACACCTTC,CASSDFNGYTF
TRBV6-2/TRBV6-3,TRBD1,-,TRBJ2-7,TGTGCCAGCAGCTGGACAGGGGGCTCCTACGAGCAGTACTTC,CASSWTGGSYEQYF
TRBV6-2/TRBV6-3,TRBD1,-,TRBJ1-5,TGTGCCAGCAGCCCACAGGACAGGGGGCTAAGCAATCAGCCCCAGCATTTT,CASSPQDRGLSNQPQHF
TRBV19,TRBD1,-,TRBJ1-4,TGTGCCAGTAGTAAACGACAGGGTAATGATGAAAAACTGTTTTTT,CASSKRQGNDEKLFF
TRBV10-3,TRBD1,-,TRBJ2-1,TGTGCCATCAGTGAGTGGGGACAGGGGATGGTTGAGCAGTTCTTC,CAISEWGQGMVEQFF
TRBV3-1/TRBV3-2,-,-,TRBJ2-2,TGTGCCAGCCGCGGTGGCACCGGGGAGCTGTTTTTT,CASRGGTGELFF
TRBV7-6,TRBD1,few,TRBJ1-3,TGTGCCAGCAGCTTAGCGGACAGGGCCTCACCGAACTCTGGAAACACCATATATTTT,CASSLADRASPNSGNTIYF
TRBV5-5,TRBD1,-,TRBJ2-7,TGTGCCAGCAGCCTGAGACCCGGGACAGGGGGGTACGAGCAGTACTTC,CASSLRPGTGGYEQYF
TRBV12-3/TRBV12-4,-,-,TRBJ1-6,TGTGCCAGCAGTTTAGCGAGGGATTCACCCCTCCACTTT,CASSLARDSPLHF
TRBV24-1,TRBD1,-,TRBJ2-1,TGTGCCACCAGTGACCAAGGCGAAGGGACAGGGCGTAATGAGCAGTTCTTC,CATSDQGEGTGRNEQFF
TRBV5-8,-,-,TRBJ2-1,TGTGCCAGCAGCTTATGGACTGTCCGGACCAATGAGCAGTTCTTC,CASSLWTVRTNEQFF
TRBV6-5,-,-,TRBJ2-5,TGTGCCAGCAGGAGGGGGCAGGGGGAGGTGGAGACCCAGTACTTC,CASRRGQGEVETQYF
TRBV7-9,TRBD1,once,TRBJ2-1,TGTGCCAGCAGCTTAGGGACAGGGGGGTTATTAGAGCAGTTCTTC,CASSLGTGGLLEQFF
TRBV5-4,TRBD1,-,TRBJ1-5,TGTGCCAGCAGCTTGGGTGGGACAGATCTTAATCAGCCCCAGCATTTT,CASSLGGTDLNQPQHF
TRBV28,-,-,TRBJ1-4,TGTGCCAGCGCCGGGGGGCATGAAAAACTGTTTTTT,CASAGGHEKLFF
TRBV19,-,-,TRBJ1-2,TGTGCCAGTAACCAACCGGGGGACCTTGGTTTATCGTATGGCTACACCTTC,CASNQPGDLGLSYGYTF
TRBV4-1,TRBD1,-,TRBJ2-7,TGCGCCAGCAGCTTTTCTACCGACAGGGGGACCTACGAGCAGTACTTC,CASSFSTDRGTYEQYF
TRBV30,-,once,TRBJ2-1,TGTGCCTGGAGAGTAACCGAGTCTAGCGCACCGTTCTTC,CAWRVTESSAPFF
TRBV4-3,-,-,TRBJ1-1,TGCGCCAGCAGCCAAGGGCAGCGGAACACTGAAGCTTTCTTT,CASSQGQRNTEAFF
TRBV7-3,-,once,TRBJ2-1,TGTGCCAGCAGCTACGACAGGTCTTACAATGAGCAGTTCTTC,CASSYDRSYNEQFF
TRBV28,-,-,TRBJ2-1,TGTGCCAGCACGGCACAGACTACAGGGTACAATGAGCAGTTCTTC,CASTAQTTGYNEQFF
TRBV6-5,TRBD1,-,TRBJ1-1,TGTGCCAGCAGCGCCCGGACAGGGAAAAACACTGAAGCTTTCTTT,CASSARTGKNTEAFF
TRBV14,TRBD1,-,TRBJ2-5,TGTGCCAGCAGCCAAGCCGGGACAGGATTTGTGACCCAGTACTTC,CASSQAGTGFVTQYF
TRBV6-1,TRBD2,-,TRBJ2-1,TGTGCCAGCAGTGAAGGGACTAGCGGGGGTGGTGAGCAGTTCTTC,CASSEGTSGGGEQFF
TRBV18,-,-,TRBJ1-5,TGTGCCAGCTCCGAAGGTGGGGACATCAATCAGCCCCAGCATTTT,CASSEGGDINQPQHF
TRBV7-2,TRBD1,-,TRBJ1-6,TGTGCCAGCAGCTTAAGAACAGGGGAGATCCCCCTCCACTTT,CASSLRTGEIPLHF
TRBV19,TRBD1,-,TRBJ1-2,TGTGCCAGTCGGCCAGGGGGCGGGGGCTATGGCTACACCTTC,CASRPGGGGYGYTF
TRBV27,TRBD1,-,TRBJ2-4,TGTGCCAGCAGACCCTGGACAGGGGCCAAAAACATTCAGTACTTC,CASRPWTGAKNIQYF
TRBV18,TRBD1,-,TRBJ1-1,TGTGCCAGCTCACTCCAAAACCCGACAGGGGTCACTGAAGCTTTCTTT,CASSLQNPTGVTEAFF
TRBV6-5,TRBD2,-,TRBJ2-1,TGTGCCAGCAGTTCCGTAGCGGGGGGGCTGGGGATCTTC,CASSSVAGGLGIF
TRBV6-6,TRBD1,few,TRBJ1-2,TGTGCCAGCAGTTACTCGGGACAGGGGTATGGCTACACCTTC,CASSYSGQGYGYTF
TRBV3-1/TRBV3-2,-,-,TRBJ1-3,TGTGCCAGCAGCTTGGGCGGGTCGGGGGGCGTCGACACCATATATTTT,CASSLGGSGGVDTIYF